This T cell receptor beta chain comes out of a study of control samples from healthy donors and cancer patients. This clone was detected only a few times. Sequencing was performed with immunoSEQ multiplex PCR; in TCRdb, only in-frame clones are kept and a portion is missing. Of about 130,000 clones listed, roughly 87% are singletons. V lost 2 bases and J 6 bases, leaving 16 bases between the germline ends. Germline V gene data show CDR1 as MNHEY and CDR2 as SMNVEV (reference sequence). This CDR3 has 15 amino acids. The sample consisted of blood. The receptor comes from a man aged 18 to 29 in good health. V gene TRBV27 combines with J gene TRBJ1-1, with D possibly matching TRBD1 (6 bases). The CDR3 coding sequence is TGTGCCAGCAGTTTAGGTGGGACACGGACCCCTGAAGCTTTCTTT. Translated: CASSLGGTRTPEAFF.